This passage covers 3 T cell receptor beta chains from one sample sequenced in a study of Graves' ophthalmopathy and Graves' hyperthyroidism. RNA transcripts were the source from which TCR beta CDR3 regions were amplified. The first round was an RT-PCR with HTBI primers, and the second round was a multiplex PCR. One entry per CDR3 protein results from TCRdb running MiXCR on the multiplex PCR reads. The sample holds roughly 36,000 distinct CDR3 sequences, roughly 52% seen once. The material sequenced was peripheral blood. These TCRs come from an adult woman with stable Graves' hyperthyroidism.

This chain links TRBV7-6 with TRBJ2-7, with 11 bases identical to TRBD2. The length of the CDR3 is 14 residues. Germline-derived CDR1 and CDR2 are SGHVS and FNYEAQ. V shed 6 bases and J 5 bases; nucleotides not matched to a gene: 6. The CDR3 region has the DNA TGTGCCAGCAGTGGTAGCGGGAGGGCCGACGAGCAGTACTTC. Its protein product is CASSGSGRADEQYF.

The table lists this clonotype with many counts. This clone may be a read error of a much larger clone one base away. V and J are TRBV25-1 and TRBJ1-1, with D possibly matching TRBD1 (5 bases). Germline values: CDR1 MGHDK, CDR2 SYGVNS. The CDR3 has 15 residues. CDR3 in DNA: TGTGCCAGCAGTCGCCCCGGGGCAGGGAACACTGAAGCTCTCTTT. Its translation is CASSRPGAGNTEALF.

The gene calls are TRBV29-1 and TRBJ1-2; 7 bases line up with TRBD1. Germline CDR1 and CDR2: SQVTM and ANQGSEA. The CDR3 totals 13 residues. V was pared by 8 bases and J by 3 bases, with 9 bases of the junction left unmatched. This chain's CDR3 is CSLGTVRDYGYTF. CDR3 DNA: TGCAGCCTGGGGACAGTCCGTGACTATGGCTACACCTTC.